One TCR beta chain is described in this entry. These data originate in a study of cytomegalovirus exposure and HLA in healthy donors. Across the study: According to later analysis, the same platform produced the approximately 120 validation and about 630 first-cohort repertoires.

Clones were sequenced by immunoSEQ multiplex PCR, and TCRdb holds only the in-frame ones, with some missing. Here the sample spans 300,000 to 450,000 clones, 86% being singletons. The CDR3 has 16 residues. From germline, CDR1 is SGHNT and CDR2 YYREEE (reference sequence). Trimming left V 0 bases short and J 2 bases short, with 9 bases between. This TCR derives from a woman younger than 30 in good health and CMV-seronegative. The chain uses TRBV5-4 and TRBJ2-6; maybe TRBD1 (5 bases). The sequencing sample was made of PBMCs. CDR3 region: CASSLGTKPGANVLTF. The CDR3 nucleotides are TGTGCCAGCAGCTTGGGGACAAAACCTGGGGCCAACGTCCTGACTTTC.